The clone carrying this TCR beta chain has at least ten counts. Previously, flow cytometry had revealed CD8+CD57+ cell expansion in the patients chosen for sequencing. Profiling of TCR beta VDJ combinations and CDR3 sequences used genomic DNA as template. TCRdb independently ran MiXCR on the reads; one entry per CDR3 protein. The sample lists about 120,000 distinct CDR3 sequences; 55% to 70% were seen once. The length of the CDR3 is 12 residues. Germline CDR1 SEHNR, CDR2 FQNEAQ (reference sequence). Trimming removed 4 bases from V and 8 bases from J, with 8 bases in between. This entry is derived from a study of CD8+CD57+ T cells in acquired aplastic anemia.

The sequence was obtained from a human donor with aplastic anemia. This chain uses TRBV7-9 with TRBJ1-4; D not certain. The sequencing sample was made of sorted CD4+, CD8+, or CD8+CD57+ T cells (not recorded which) from PBMCs. CDR3 DNA: TGTGCCAGCAGCTCCTCCAGCGAAAAACTGTTTTTT. This gives the protein CASSSSSEKLFF. Combining the CDR3 with reference TRBV7-9 and TRBJ1-4 gives the whole variable domain DTGVSQNPRHKITKRGQNVTFRCDPISEHNRLYWYRQTLGQGPEFLTYFQNEAQLEKSRLLSDRFSAERPKGSFSTLEIQRTEQGDSAMYLCASSSSSEKLFFGSGTQLSVL.